This TCR beta chain was found in a study of blood T cells in healthy people across ages. Study outcomes and limitations: Higher diversity, along with more naive CD4+ cells, distinguished long-lived donors from aged donors. In the absence of known donor CMV status, changes in expanded clonotypes were possibly confounded.

A second PCR, run for roughly 6 to 11 cycles, used a sample-barcoded 5' primer plus a J-beta primer mix. TCRdb reprocessed the 5' RACE reads with MiXCR, giving one entry per CDR3 protein. The sample carries over a million distinct CDR3 sequences, 45% to 70% recorded once. Concerning this clonotype itself: Its specificity is not known.

Peripheral blood, ten milliliters per donor, was collected. Each sample yielded at least 6 micrograms of PBMC total RNA. The material sequenced was blood. The sequence was obtained from a man between 18 and 29 years old in good health.

As DNA, the CDR3 is TGCAGTGCTAGTAAAATAGGGGGAGACCCCTTTGGGGAGCAGTACTTC. Encoded protein: CSASKIGGDPFGEQYF. The chain uses TRBV20-1 and TRBJ2-7; tentative D call: TRBD1 (6 bases). This CDR3 comprises 16 residues. In germline, CDR1 is DFQATT, CDR2 SNEGSKA (reference sequence). V was pared by 3 bases and J by 7 bases, with 25 bases between.